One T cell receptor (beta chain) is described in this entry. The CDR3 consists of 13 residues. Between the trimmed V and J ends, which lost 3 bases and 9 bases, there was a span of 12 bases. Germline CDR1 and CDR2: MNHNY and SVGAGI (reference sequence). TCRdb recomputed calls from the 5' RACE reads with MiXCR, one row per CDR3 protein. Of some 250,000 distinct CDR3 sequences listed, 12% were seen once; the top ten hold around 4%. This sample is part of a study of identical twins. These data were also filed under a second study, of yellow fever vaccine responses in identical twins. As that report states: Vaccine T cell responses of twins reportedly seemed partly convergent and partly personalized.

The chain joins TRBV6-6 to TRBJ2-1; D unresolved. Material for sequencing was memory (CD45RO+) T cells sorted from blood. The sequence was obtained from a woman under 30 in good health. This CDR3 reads CASSYEAFLEQFF. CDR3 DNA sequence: TGTGCCAGCAGTTATGAGGCCTTTCTTGAGCAGTTCTTC.